This TCR beta chain is from a study of response to subunit inactivated influenza vaccine. CDR1 is MNHEY, CDR2 SMNVEV, per germline (reference sequence). V lost 4 bases and J lost 6, with 16 bases in between. This CDR3 is built from 15 residues. TCRdb itself ran the RT-PCR reads through MiXCR, one entry per CDR3 protein. Among over 750,000 distinct CDR3 sequences, 21% were seen once, and the ten largest hold about a tenth. Overall study findings and caveats: The study's authors posited that every seasonal influenza vaccination enlists few new T cells.

Turning to this clonotype: What it recognizes is unknown.

The V and J genes are TRBV27 and TRBJ2-1, with D possibly being TRBD2 (6 bases). The sequence was collected from a man aged 45-65 years who received an inactivated influenza vaccine. The sample here was PBMCs from blood, taken more than 4 days after vaccination. CDR3 region: CASSSWRGDGNEQFF. Here the CDR3 DNA reads TGTGCCAGCAGTTCATGGAGGGGCGACGGCAATGAGCAGTTCTTC.